This T cell receptor (beta chain) was recovered during a study of blood T cell repertoires in COVID-19. TCRdb keeps only in-frame clones here, not all; method: immunoSEQ multiplex PCR. The sample lists some 190,000 clones; 80% were seen once. This CDR3 comprises 16 residues. Germline values: CDR1 SEHNR, CDR2 FQNEAQ (reference sequence). The trim removed 0 bases at V and 4 bases at J, leaving 7 bases unmatched. The receptor comes from a man aged 55-75 years with acute or convalescent COVID-19. The V gene is TRBV7-9, the J gene TRBJ1-2, with 8 bases matching TRBD1. The sample comprised peripheral blood. The CDR3 coding sequence is TGTGCCAGCAGCTTAGCAGGGACAGGAGATCTCTATGGCTACACCTTC. This gives the protein CASSLAGTGDLYGYTF.